This T cell receptor (beta chain) was captured in a study of radiotherapy plus CTLA-4 blockade in lung cancer. Across the whole study: With 31% of patients having disease control, objective responses were seen in roughly 18%.

Germline V gene data show CDR1 as SEHNR and CDR2 as FQNEAQ (reference sequence). The CDR3 runs to 12 residues. The V and J ends lost 3 bases and 7 bases respectively, with 10 bases between them. On this clone itself: Its target is unknown.

Study conclusions and caveats: In blood, tumor-derived TCR clones expanded after radiotherapy plus ipilimumab.

TCRdb's table, derived via immunoSEQ multiplex PCR, lists solely in-frame clones and lacks some. Here the sample spans roughly 50,000 clones, around 85% being singletons. Treatment of patients with chemo-refractory metastatic non-small-cell lung cancer consisted of focal radiation plus CTLA-4 blockade with ipilimumab. V gene TRBV7-9 combines with J gene TRBJ2-7, with a tentative D call TRBD2 (5 bases). The sequence was obtained from a human donor with non-small cell lung cancer who had a partial response to radiotherapy plus ipilimumab. The specimen comprised peripheral blood, sampled from a patient treated with radiotherapy plus ipilimumab. This CDR3 reads CASSLRVWEQYF. CDR3 in DNA: TGTGCCAGCAGCTTGCGGGTGTGGGAGCAGTACTTC.